A single sample is the source of the 17 T cell receptor beta chains below, sequenced in a study of long-term antiretroviral therapy in people with HIV. At the survey level, the v3.0 immunoSEQ assay was run. Libraries were prepared by immunoSEQ multiplex PCR; TCRdb keeps only in-frame clonotypes and omits some of them. In the table there are more than 30,000 clones, about four fifths of which are singletons. The sample in question was unsorted PBMCs, obtained 0.4 years before starting antiretroviral therapy. The receptor source for this set is a young man with HIV.

V usage is TRBV30 and J usage is TRBJ2-2; 10 nucleotides align to TRBD1. The CDR3 covers 15 residues. V lost 4 bases to trimming and J lost 0 bases; unmatched junction nucleotides: 2. The germline V gene encodes CDR1 GTSNPN and CDR2 SVGIG (reference sequence). The CDR3 region is CAWKGTGANTGELFF. CDR3 nucleotides: TGTGCCTGGAAGGGGACAGGGGCGAACACCGGGGAGCTGTTTTTT. Together with reference TRBV30 and TRBJ2-2, the CDR3 gives the full variable domain: SQTIHQWPATLVQPVGSPLSLECTVEGTSNPNLYWYRQAAGRGLQLLFYSVGIGQISSEVPQNLSASRPQDRQFILSSKKLLLSDSGFYLCAWKGTGANTGELFFGEGSRLTVL.

The J gene is TRBJ2-6, the V gene TRBV4-1; 11 bases fit TRBD2. This CDR3 contains 17 residues. J lost 1 base, V lost 2 bases, and 1 base had no gene match. Germline V lookup: CDR1 MGHRA, CDR2 YSYEKL. CDR3: CASSQLAGGSGANVLTF. Here the CDR3 DNA reads TGCGCCAGCAGCCAACTAGCGGGGGGTTCTGGGGCCAACGTCCTGACTTTC.

The J gene is TRBJ2-7, the V gene TRBV27; 9 bases map to TRBD1. CDR1 is MNHEY, CDR2 SMNVEV, per germline (reference sequence). The CDR3 runs 13 residues. Trimming cost V 4 bases and J 6 bases; bases outside gene matches: 4. CDR3 region: CASSWGQGVEQYF. Here the CDR3 DNA reads TGTGCCAGCAGTTGGGGACAGGGTGTCGAGCAGTACTTC.

CDR3 loop: CASSQDPGNNEQFF. The DNA of the CDR3 is TGCGCCAGCAGCCAAGATCCAGGGAACAATGAGCAGTTCTTC. The J gene is TRBJ2-1, the V gene TRBV4-1; D is possibly TRBD1 (5 bases). Germline V gene sequence: CDR1 MGHRA, CDR2 YSYEKL. This CDR3 is built from 14 residues. Trimming left V 0 bases short and J 5 bases short, with 8 bases between.

The J gene is TRBJ1-5, the V gene TRBV7-3; D ambiguous. This CDR3 comprises 12 residues. The germline V and J ends were trimmed by 5 bases and 5 bases, with 7 bases remaining between them. The germline V gene has CDR1 SGHTA and CDR2 FQGTGA. CDR3 sequence reads: CASSPSYQPQHF. CDR3 nucleotide sequence: TGTGCCAGCAGCCCTTCTTATCAGCCCCAGCATTTT.

Only one count was recorded for this clone. This rearrangement joins TRBV7-6 to TRBJ2-7, with 8 bases aligning to TRBD2. This CDR3 is built from 13 residues. Germline V gene lookup returns CDR1 SGHVS and CDR2 FNYEAQ. Trimming took 4 bases from V and 7 from J; bases not matched to a gene: 6. The DNA of the CDR3 is TGTGCCAGCAGCTCATACCTAGCGGGTGAGCAGTACTTC. This sequence encodes CASSSYLAGEQYF.

The V gene is TRBV19, the J gene TRBJ2-3, with TRBD2 matching 7 bases. The CDR3 runs to 14 residues. CDR1 is LNHDA, CDR2 SQIVND, per germline (reference sequence). V lost 2 bases, J lost 5 bases, and 4 bases stayed unmatched. CDR3 sequence (DNA): TGTGCCAGTAGTATAAGGGAGGGAATAGATACGCAGTATTTT. It translates to CASSIREGIDTQYF.

This chain joins TRBV23-1 and TRBJ1-4; 9 nucleotides agree with TRBD1. TRBV23-1 is noted as an ORF with a role that remains uncertain. The J segment lost 8 bases and the V segment lost 4 bases, leaving 5 bases of the junction unmatched. This CDR3 is built from 14 residues. In DNA form, the CDR3 reads TGCGCCAGCAGTCCACAGGGGGCTTGGGAAAAACTGTTTTTT. Its translation: CASSPQGAWEKLFF.

The V gene is TRBV2, the J gene TRBJ1-2, with TRBD1 matching over 7 bases. After removal of 5 bases from V and 4 bases from J, the junction contained 7 bases not matched to a gene. This CDR3 has 14 amino acids. CDR1 is SNHLY and CDR2 is FYNNEI in the germline V gene. CDR3 region: CASSLKGGGYGYTF. The DNA for the CDR3 is TGTGCCAGCAGTCTGAAAGGGGGCGGCTATGGCTACACCTTC.

The chain has TRBV18 and TRBJ1-1; the D is unclear. V was trimmed by 4 bases and J by 1 base, leaving 13 bases between them. Germline CDR1 KGHSH, CDR2 LQKENI. The CDR3 has 15 amino acids. CDR3 sequence (DNA): TGTGCCAGCTCACTCGGGAGTATAGGGAACACTGAAGCTTTCTTT. This gives the protein CASSLGSIGNTEAFF.

The chain couples TRBV11-3 to TRBJ2-5; D may be TRBD2 (7 bases). Germline V CDR1 and CDR2: SGHNT, YENEEA. The CDR3 runs 14 residues. V was trimmed by 5 bases and J by 5 bases, leaving 15 bases between them. CDR3 sequence (DNA): TGTGCCAGCAGCCCGGGGGGCTACGGGGAGACCCAGTACTTC. Translated: CASSPGGYGETQYF.

The chain is built from TRBV4-3 and TRBJ2-1; D call uncertain. The CDR3 has 14 residues. V shed 0 bases and J shed 8 bases, with 11 bases lying between them. Looked up from germline, CDR1 is LGHNA and CDR2 is YSLEER. The DNA for the CDR3 is TGCGCCAGCAGCCAAGAGTACCTTATCTATGAGCAGTTCTTC. Its protein product is CASSQEYLIYEQFF.

The chain links TRBV9 to TRBJ2-7; 11 bases map to TRBD2. Germline V gene sequence: CDR1 SGDLS, CDR2 YYNGEE. This CDR3 comprises 16 residues. V shed 3 bases, J shed 6 bases, and the junction held 11 bases outside the gene matches. The CDR3 here is CASSGEGLAVKGEQYF. The CDR3 DNA reads as TGTGCCAGCAGCGGCGAGGGACTAGCGGTAAAGGGCGAGCAGTACTTC.

The chain carries TRBV27 and TRBJ2-3; D is ambiguous. Germline values: CDR1 MNHEY, CDR2 SMNVEV (reference sequence). The CDR3 is made up of 13 amino acids. Trimming stripped 5 bases from V and 4 bases from J, with 10 bases between. This chain's CDR3 is CASSPSRSDTQYF. The CDR3 nucleotides read TGTGCCAGCAGTCCTTCCCGATCAGATACGCAGTATTTT.

The chain uses TRBV10-1 and TRBJ1-2; perhaps TRBD1 as D (6 bases). The CDR3 spans 16 residues. V lost 5 bases, J lost 5 bases, and 21 bases lay in between. Germline V CDR1 and CDR2: WNHNN, SYGVQD (reference sequence). The CDR3, as DNA: TGCGCCAGCAGTCACCCGGTTAGGACAGAATGTTATGGCTACACCTTC. It is translated as CASSHPVRTECYGYTF.

This clone was observed a handful of times. This chain uses TRBV6-4 with TRBJ2-3, with D perhaps matching TRBD2 (6 bases). Trimming took 3 bases from V and 2 from J, leaving 9 bases between them. The CDR3 is 14 amino acids. Germline-derived CDR1 and CDR2 are MRHNA and SNTAGT. The DNA of the CDR3 is TGTGCCAGCAGTGAGGGGGGATTCACAGATACGCAGTATTTT. It yields the protein CASSEGGFTDTQYF.

The rearrangement uses TRBV7-2 and TRBJ1-5; D unclear. CDR3 length: 14 residues. Trimming left V 5 bases short and J 3 bases short, with 11 bases between. Germline V gene data show CDR1 as SGHTA and CDR2 as FQGNSA. CDR3 in amino acids: CASSPRPVNQPQHF. The DNA of the CDR3 is TGTGCCAGCAGCCCTCGCCCAGTCAATCAGCCCCAGCATTTT. The variable domain in full, completed from reference TRBV7-2 and TRBJ1-5, reads GAGVSQSPSNKVTEKGKDVELRCDPISGHTALYWYRQSLGQGLEFLIYFQGNSAPDKSGLPSDRFSAERTGGSVSTLTIQRTQQEDSAVYLCASSPRPVNQPQHFGDGTRLSIL.